One and the same sample provided the 27 T cell receptor beta chains below, sequenced in a study of blood T cell repertoires in COVID-19. The method was immunoSEQ multiplex PCR; TCRdb's version includes in-frame clones alone and lacks a portion of them. The sample carries around 300,000 clones, around 92% recorded once. Input material: PBMCs or T cells enriched from blood (not recorded which). These receptors were collected from a woman aged 55-70 years who had recovered from COVID-19.

The V gene is TRBV4-2, the J gene TRBJ2-2; TRBD2 aligns across 7 bases. This CDR3 region has 20 residues. Looked up from germline, CDR1 is LGHNA and CDR2 is YNFKEQ. After removal of 2 bases from V and 3 bases from J, the junction contained 18 bases not matched to a gene. CDR3 nucleotide sequence: TGTGCCAGCAGCCAACCCGGGCTAGCGGCCCTGGTATTGGACACCGGGGAGCTGTTTTTT. It specifies CASSQPGLAALVLDTGELFF.

On this clone: Other DNA sequences within the sample encode an identical CDR3. The J gene is TRBJ1-5, the V gene TRBV5-1, with D uncertain. Trimming left V 2 bases short and J 4 bases short, with 7 bases between. Germline loops: CDR1 SGHRS, CDR2 YFSETQ. The CDR3 totals 13 residues. Here the CDR3 reads CASSLAVNQPQHF. The CDR3 DNA follows: TGCGCCAGCAGCTTAGCGGTAAATCAGCCCCAGCATTTT.

The chain is built from TRBV11-3 and TRBJ2-7; 8 positions match TRBD1. The CDR3 spans 15 residues. Germline CDR1 is SGHNT and CDR2 is YENEEA. With 5 bases clipped from V and 1 base from J, the junction kept 7 bases outside the gene matches. The DNA for the CDR3 is TGTGCCAGCAGCGAGCAGGGGGCAGGGTCCTACGAGCAGTACTTC. Its translation: CASSEQGAGSYEQYF.

This chain links TRBV5-1 with TRBJ2-1; 13 bases are a match to TRBD2. Germline V gives CDR1 SGHRS, CDR2 YFSETQ. The J segment lost 8 bases and the V segment lost 4 bases, leaving 6 bases of the junction unmatched. CDR3 length: 15 residues. The CDR3 region has the DNA TGCGCCAGCAGCCCAGGGACTAGCGGGATGGATGAGCAGTTCTTC. Encoded protein: CASSPGTSGMDEQFF.

This chain connects TRBV7-8 to TRBJ2-3, with 7 bases that match TRBD2. This CDR3 is built from 16 residues. V lost 0 bases to trimming and J lost 2 bases; unmatched junction nucleotides: 5. Germline CDR1 reads SGHVS; CDR2 reads FQNEAQ. CDR3 nucleotides: TGTGCCAGCAGCTTAGCGGGGGGGGTATACACAGATACGCAGTATTTT. Translation gives CASSLAGGVYTDTQYF.

The chain links TRBV19 to TRBJ2-2; maybe TRBD2 (6 bases). CDR1 is LNHDA and CDR2 is SQIVND in the germline V gene (reference sequence). The V end lost 5 bases, the J end lost 9 bases, and 13 bases lay between the germline ends. CDR3 length: 13 residues. CDR3 amino acids: CASSLREPRELFF. CDR3 in DNA: TGTGCCAGTAGTCTCCGGGAGCCACGGGAGCTGTTTTTT.

The chain couples TRBV13 to TRBJ1-3; 7 nucleotides match TRBD1. Germline lookup yields CDR1 PRHDT and CDR2 FYEKMQ (reference sequence). V gave up 5 bases and J gave up 7 bases; unmatched junction bases: 8. The CDR3 covers 14 residues. CDR3 nucleotides: TGTGCCAGCAGCCCTATCTCAGGGGGGAACACCATATATTTT. Protein product: CASSPISGGNTIYF.

The chain couples TRBV2 to TRBJ1-1; D is possibly TRBD1 (6 bases). Germline CDR1 is SNHLY and CDR2 is FYNNEI. This CDR3 comprises 13 residues. V lost 8 bases and J lost 0, with 10 bases in between. CDR3 coding DNA: TGTGCCAGCGGGGGACAATTGAACACTGAAGCTTTCTTT. Translation gives CASGGQLNTEAFF.

This sequence joins TRBV5-1 and TRBJ2-1; 7 positions match TRBD2. Germline CDR1 and CDR2: SGHRS and YFSETQ. The V and J ends lost 2 bases and 4 bases, in that order; junction bases with no gene match: 6. This CDR3 is built from 15 residues. The CDR3 coding sequence is TGCGCCAGCAGCTTAGCGGGATACTCGTACAATGAGCAGTTCTTC. Its protein is CASSLAGYSYNEQFF.

Remarks on this clone: Distinct nucleotide sequences in the sample also encode this CDR3. The chain uses TRBV28 and TRBJ1-2, with TRBD1 matching over 7 bases. Germline CDR1 reads MDHEN; CDR2 reads SYDVKM. This CDR3 is 13 amino acids long. The junction had 4 bases not matched to a gene; V was cut back by 5 bases and J by 4 bases. The CDR3 reads CASSPGQLYGYTF. The CDR3 region has the DNA TGTGCCAGCAGTCCGGGACAGCTCTATGGCTACACCTTC.

This clone has only a few counts. The rearrangement joins TRBV4-2 to TRBJ1-1; D uncertain. V lost 0 bases, J lost 6 bases, and 11 bases lay in between. The CDR3 is 14 residues long. CDR1 is LGHNA and CDR2 is YNFKEQ in the germline V gene. The CDR3 loop is CASSQDRGQSEAFF. CDR3 in DNA: TGTGCCAGCAGCCAAGATCGTGGCCAATCTGAAGCTTTCTTT.

This rearrangement joins TRBV10-3 to TRBJ1-2; D perhaps matches TRBD1 (5 bases). The CDR3 contains 17 residues. V lost 1 base, J lost 4 bases, and 19 bases lay in between. The germline CDR1 and CDR2 sequences are ENHRY and SYGVKD. The CDR3, as DNA: TGTGCCATCAGTGAGTTATCAACAGGCCCTTATGCCTATGGCTACACCTTC. This codes for CAISELSTGPYAYGYTF.

The chain carries TRBV29-1 and TRBJ1-3; maybe TRBD1 (5 bases). The germline V gene has CDR1 SQVTM and CDR2 ANQGSEA. The CDR3 totals 15 residues. Trimming pared 5 bases from V and 2 bases from J, leaving 16 bases between. Written as DNA, the CDR3 is TGCAGCGTTCTAGTCATTCAGGGCCCTGGAAACACCATATATTTT. Translating gives CSVLVIQGPGNTIYF. Filled out from reference TRBV29-1 and TRBJ1-3, the complete variable domain reads SAVISQKPSRDICQRGTSLTIQCQVDSQVTMMFWYRQQPGQSLTLIATANQGSEATYESGFVIDKFPISRPNLTFSTLTVSNMSPEDSSIYLCSVLVIQGPGNTIYFGEGSWLTVV.

The V gene is TRBV19, the J gene TRBJ1-6; D call uncertain. Germline CDR1 is LNHDA and CDR2 is SQIVND (reference sequence). This CDR3 has 17 amino acids. Deletions cut 1 base from V and 2 bases from J, with 12 bases between. The CDR3 DNA reads TGTGCCAGTAGTATAGGGGCACCGGCCACCTATAATTCACCCCTCCACTTT. Protein sequence: CASSIGAPATYNSPLHF.

V gene TRBV2 combines with J gene TRBJ1-1, with D perhaps matching TRBD1 (6 bases). Trimming took off 8 bases at V and 2 bases at J, with 15 bases between the two ends. The length of the CDR3 is 14 residues. CDR1 and CDR2 (germline): SNHLY, FYNNEI. Written as DNA, the CDR3 is TGTGCCAGCCAGGTTGACAGGTTCAACACTGAAGCTTTCTTT. Translated, it gives CASQVDRFNTEAFF. The full variable domain, its missing parts supplied by reference TRBV2 and TRBJ1-1, is EPEVTQTPSHQVTQMGQEVILRCVPISNHLYFYWYRQILGQKVEFLVSFYNNEISEKSEIFDDQFSVERPDGSNFTLKIRSTKLEDSAMYFCASQVDRFNTEAFFGQGTRLTVV.

Here the CDR3 DNA reads TGCGCCAGCAGTGAGAATATTGATCAGCCCCAGCATTTT. Translated, it gives CASSENIDQPQHF. The chain carries TRBV10-2 and TRBJ1-5, with D hard to call. Per the germline V gene, CDR1 is WSHSY and CDR2 is SAAADI. V was pared by 2 bases and J by 5 bases, with 7 bases between. This CDR3 comprises 13 residues.

The rearrangement uses TRBV11-3 and TRBJ2-3; D unresolved. This CDR3 region has 12 residues. In germline, CDR1 is SGHNT, CDR2 YENEEA. Trimming took off 5 bases at V and 2 bases at J, with 5 bases between the two ends. CDR3 region: CASSRYTDTQYF. The CDR3 DNA reads as TGTGCCAGCAGCCGGTACACAGATACGCAGTATTTT.

This chain connects TRBV28 to TRBJ2-7, with 10 bases fitting TRBD2. The CDR3 is 15 residues long. CDR1 is MDHEN, CDR2 SYDVKM, per germline. After removal of 2 bases from V and 9 bases from J, the junction contained 10 bases not matched to a gene. CDR3 protein: CASSLTSGAALPQYF. The CDR3 DNA reads TGTGCCAGCAGTTTAACTAGCGGGGCCGCCCTACCGCAGTACTTC.

The chain employs TRBV3-1 (or the pseudogene TRBV3-2) and TRBJ2-1; D is undetermined. Germline-derived CDR1 and CDR2 are LGHDT and YNNKEL (reference sequence). The CDR3 length is 15 residues. The V end lost 4 bases, the J end lost 4 bases, and 14 bases lay between the germline ends. CDR3 loop: CASSPTGGFYNEQFF. The CDR3 DNA sequence: TGTGCCAGCAGCCCGACGGGTGGATTTTACAATGAGCAGTTCTTC.

This chain connects TRBV6-5 to TRBJ1-5, with D tentatively TRBD1 (6 bases). The CDR3 runs to 13 residues. Trimming removed 7 bases at V and 4 bases at J, with 11 bases between. CDR1 and CDR2 (germline): MNHEY, SVGAGI. CDR3 residues: CASTRTENQPQHF. The DNA for the CDR3 is TGTGCCAGCACCCGGACAGAGAATCAGCCCCAGCATTTT.

This clone appeared a few times. The V gene is TRBV28, the J gene TRBJ1-5; TRBD1 matches at 9 bases. The J segment lost 2 bases and the V segment lost 5 bases, leaving 4 bases of the junction unmatched. This CDR3 comprises 15 residues. Germline assignment: CDR1 MDHEN and CDR2 SYDVKM. The CDR3 sequence is CASSTRDRGNQPQHF. CDR3 sequence (DNA): TGTGCCAGCAGTACCCGGGACAGGGGCAATCAGCCCCAGCATTTT.

The chain joins TRBV9 to TRBJ2-7, with D possibly being TRBD1 (5 bases). In germline, CDR1 is SGDLS, CDR2 YYNGEE. Trimming pared 4 bases from V and 3 bases from J, leaving 14 bases between. The CDR3 consists of 14 residues. CDR3 sequence reads: CASSKTDGRYEQYF. CDR3 nucleotide sequence: TGTGCCAGCAGCAAGACAGATGGGCGCTACGAGCAGTACTTC.

The rearrangement joins TRBV15 to TRBJ2-7; 8 bases are shared with TRBD1. This CDR3 is built from 17 residues. CDR1 and CDR2 from the germline V gene are LNHNV and YYDKDF (reference sequence). V lost 4 bases and J lost 7; bases outside the gene matches: 18. In DNA, the CDR3 is TGTGCCACCAGCAAGGACAGGGACAACCAGGGTCGTCTTGAGCAGTACTTC. This codes for CATSKDRDNQGRLEQYF. The full variable domain, its missing parts supplied by reference TRBV15 and TRBJ2-7, is DAMVIQNPRYQVTQFGKPVTLSCSQTLNHNVMYWYQQKSSQAPKLLFHYYDKDFNNEADTPDNFQSRRPNTSFCFLDIRSPGLGDTAMYLCATSKDRDNQGRLEQYFGPGTRLTVT.

This clone has just one count. The V gene is TRBV6-4, the J gene TRBJ2-3; D is unresolved. There are 14 residues in the CDR3. Trimming stripped 3 bases from V and 2 bases from J, with 9 bases between. Germline values: CDR1 MRHNA, CDR2 SNTAGT. The chain's CDR3 is CASSERRYTDTQYF. Here the CDR3 DNA reads TGTGCCAGCAGTGAGCGGCGATACACAGATACGCAGTATTTT.

This clone is a singleton in its sample. The genes are TRBV2 and TRBJ2-7; possible D gene TRBD1, 6 bases. The V gene lost 6 bases and the J gene lost 3 bases, with 15 bases spanning the gap. Looked up from germline, CDR1 is SNHLY and CDR2 is FYNNEI. The CDR3 runs to 14 residues. The CDR3 bases are TGTGCCAGCAGCGGGACACTGGTTTACTACGAGCAGTACTTC. This sequence encodes CASSGTLVYYEQYF. Using reference TRBV2 and TRBJ2-7 for the parts outside the CDR3, the full variable domain is EPEVTQTPSHQVTQMGQEVILRCVPISNHLYFYWYRQILGQKVEFLVSFYNNEISEKSEIFDDQFSVERPDGSNFTLKIRSTKLEDSAMYFCASSGTLVYYEQYFGPGTRLTVT.

The rearrangement joins TRBV6-5 to TRBJ2-1; D possibly corresponds to TRBD2 (6 bases). The length of the CDR3 is 15 residues. From germline, CDR1 is MNHEY and CDR2 SVGAGI. V shed 6 bases and J shed 4 bases, with 16 bases lying between them. The CDR3 spells CASRTSSGPYNEQFF. Here the CDR3 DNA reads TGTGCCAGCAGAACCTCCAGCGGGCCTTACAATGAGCAGTTCTTC.

The chain carries TRBV2 and TRBJ1-2, with 7 bases aligning to TRBD1. After removal of 11 bases from V and 7 bases from J, the junction contained 13 bases not matched to a gene. Germline V lookup: CDR1 SNHLY, CDR2 FYNNEI. The CDR3 has 13 amino acids. The CDR3 bases are TGTGCCGGAAGCTTGGGACAGAATGCTGGCTACACCTTC. Protein product: CAGSLGQNAGYTF.